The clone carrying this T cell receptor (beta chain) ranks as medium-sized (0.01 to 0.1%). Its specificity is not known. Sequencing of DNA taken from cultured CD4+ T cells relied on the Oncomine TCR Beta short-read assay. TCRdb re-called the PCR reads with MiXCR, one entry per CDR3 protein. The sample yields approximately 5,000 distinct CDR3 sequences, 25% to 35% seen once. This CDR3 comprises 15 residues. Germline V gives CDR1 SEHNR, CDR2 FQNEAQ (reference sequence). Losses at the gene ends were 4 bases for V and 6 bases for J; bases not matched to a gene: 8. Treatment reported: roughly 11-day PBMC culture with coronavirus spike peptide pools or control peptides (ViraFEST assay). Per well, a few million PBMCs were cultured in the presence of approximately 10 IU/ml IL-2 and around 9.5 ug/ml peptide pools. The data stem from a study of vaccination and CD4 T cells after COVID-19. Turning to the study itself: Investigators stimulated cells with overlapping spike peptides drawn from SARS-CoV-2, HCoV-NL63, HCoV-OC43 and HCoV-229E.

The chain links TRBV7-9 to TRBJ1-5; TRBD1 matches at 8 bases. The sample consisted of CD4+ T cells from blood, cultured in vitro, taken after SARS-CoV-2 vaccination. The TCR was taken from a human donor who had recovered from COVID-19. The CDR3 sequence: CASSSQGAHGQPQHF. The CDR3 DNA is TGTGCCAGCAGCTCCCAGGGGGCGCATGGTCAGCCCCAGCATTTT.